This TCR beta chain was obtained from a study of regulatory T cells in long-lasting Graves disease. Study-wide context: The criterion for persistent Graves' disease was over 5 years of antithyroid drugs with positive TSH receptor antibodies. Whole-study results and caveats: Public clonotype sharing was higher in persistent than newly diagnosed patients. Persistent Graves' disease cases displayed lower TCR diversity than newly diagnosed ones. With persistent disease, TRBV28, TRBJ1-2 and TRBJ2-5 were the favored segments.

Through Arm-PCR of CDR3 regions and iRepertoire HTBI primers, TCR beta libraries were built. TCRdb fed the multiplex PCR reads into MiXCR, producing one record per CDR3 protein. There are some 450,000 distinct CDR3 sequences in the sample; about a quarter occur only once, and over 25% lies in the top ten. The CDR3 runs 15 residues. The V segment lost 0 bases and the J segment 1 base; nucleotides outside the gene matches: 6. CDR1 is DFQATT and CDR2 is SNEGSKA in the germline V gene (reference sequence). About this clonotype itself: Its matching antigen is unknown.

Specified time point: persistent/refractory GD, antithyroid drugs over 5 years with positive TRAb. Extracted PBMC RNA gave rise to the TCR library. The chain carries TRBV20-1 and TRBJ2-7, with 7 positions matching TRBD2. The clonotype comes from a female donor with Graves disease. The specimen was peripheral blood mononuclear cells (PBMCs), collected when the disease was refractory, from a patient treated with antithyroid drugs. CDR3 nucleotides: TGCAGTGCTAGAGATGGGGCTAGCGGATCCTACGAGCAGTACTTC. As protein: CSARDGASGSYEQYF.